The 12 T cell receptor beta chains reported below all come from one sample, sequenced in a study of T cells in Graves' hyperthyroidism and ophthalmopathy. Amplification targeted TCR beta CDR3 regions from RNA transcripts. The HTBI primer set served for first-round RT-PCR of the TCR CDR3. TCRdb recomputed calls from the multiplex PCR reads with MiXCR, one row per CDR3 protein. This table has fewer than 750,000 distinct CDR3 sequences, 14% appearing once. Source material: blood. The receptors here all came from a woman between 45 and 65 years old with Graves' ophthalmopathy.

CDR3 coding DNA: TGTGCCTGGAGCGCTGGGGCCTTATCCTACGAGCAGTACTTC. The encoded protein is CAWSAGALSYEQYF. The chain couples TRBV30 to TRBJ2-7; D is possibly TRBD1 (5 bases). CDR1 GTSNPN and CDR2 SVGIG come from the germline V gene (reference sequence). Trimming left V 3 bases short and J 1 base short, with 13 bases between. The CDR3 totals 14 residues.

This clonotype was seen repeatedly, ten times or more. This rearrangement joins TRBV2 to TRBJ2-2; D assignment may be TRBD1 or TRBD2 (6 bases each). This CDR3 is 13 amino acids long. V lost 8 bases and J 6 bases, leaving 13 bases between the germline ends. Per germline, CDR1 SNHLY and CDR2 FYNNEI. The DNA for the CDR3 is TGTGCCAGCGGTATAGGGGGGTCCGGGGAGCTGTTTTTT. This translates into CASGIGGSGELFF.

The sample holds many counts of this clonotype. The V call is TRBV27, the J call TRBJ2-7, with TRBD1 matching 7 bases. CDR1 is MNHEY, CDR2 SMNVEV, per germline (reference sequence). The V and J ends lost 5 bases and 0 bases, in that order; junction bases with no gene match: 4. The CDR3 consists of 14 residues. CDR3 protein: CASSTGQSSYEQYF. The DNA for the CDR3 is TGTGCCAGCAGTACGGGACAGAGCTCCTACGAGCAGTACTTC.

The chain carries TRBV20-1 and TRBJ1-5; 7 nucleotides align to TRBD1. CDR3 size: 14 residues. CDR1 DFQATT and CDR2 SNEGSKA come from the germline V gene (reference sequence). Trimming removed 4 bases from V and 3 bases from J; junction bases left unmatched: 6. The CDR3 nucleotides read TGCAGTGCTACCGAGACAGGGTTCAATCAGCCCCAGCATTTT. Translation gives CSATETGFNQPQHF.

This clonotype was recorded many times. The V call is TRBV12-3 or TRBV12-4, the J call TRBJ1-1, with 9 bases aligning to TRBD1. The CDR3 covers 14 residues. The V gene end was trimmed by 2 bases and the J gene end by 11 bases; junction bases not matched to a gene: 9. The CDR3 bases are TGTGCCAGCAGTTTACTACAGGGGGCAGTGAAGGCTTTCTTT. Amino acid sequence: CASSLLQGAVKAFF.

CDR3 bases: TGCGCCAGCACCGACTGGAGAACGAACACCGGGGAGCTGTTTTTT. Amino acid sequence: CASTDWRTNTGELFF. V is TRBV10-2 and J is TRBJ2-2; D not certain. Germline V lookup: CDR1 WSHSY, CDR2 SAAADI. This CDR3 comprises 15 residues. V lost 7 bases, J lost 0 bases, and 12 bases lay in between.

The gene calls are TRBV20-1 and TRBJ1-5; the D is unclear. CDR1 is DFQATT, CDR2 SNEGSKA, per germline (reference sequence). Trimming pared 6 bases from V and 1 base from J, leaving 7 bases between. The CDR3 has 12 residues. The DNA of the CDR3 is TGCAGTGCCCTTTTGAGCAATCAGCCCCAGCATTTT. Translation gives CSALLSNQPQHF.

This clonotype was seen ten or more times. The chain uses TRBV12-3 or TRBV12-4 and TRBJ1-4; maybe TRBD1 (5 bases). The CDR3 consists of 15 residues. Trimming shortened V by 5 bases and J by 3 bases, and 13 bases separated the two germline ends. The CDR3 protein is CASSLYRPPNEKLFF. In nucleotides, the CDR3 is TGTGCCAGCAGTCTATACAGGCCCCCTAATGAAAAACTGTTTTTT.

The CDR3 DNA reads TGTGCCAGCCGAGACATTAAGAGCACTGAAGCTTTCTTT. Its protein product is CASRDIKSTEAFF. V usage is TRBV18 and J usage is TRBJ1-1; D remains ambiguous. Trimming removed 8 bases at V and 4 bases at J, with 14 bases between. The CDR3 runs 13 residues. Germline-derived CDR1 and CDR2 are KGHSH and LQKENI. Using reference TRBV18 and TRBJ1-1 for the parts outside the CDR3, the full variable domain is NAGVMQNPRHLVRRRGQEARLRCSPMKGHSHVYWYRQLPEEGLKFMVYLQKENIIDESGMPKERFSAEFPKEGPSILRIQQVVRGDSAAYFCASRDIKSTEAFFGQGTRLTVV.

This chain joins TRBV28 and TRBJ2-5, with TRBD1 matching over 11 bases. The V gene's germline CDR1 is MDHEN and CDR2 SYDVKM. The length of the CDR3 is 15 residues. J lost 4 bases, V lost 7 bases, and 8 bases had no gene match. The CDR3 loop reads CASTSDGTGGETQYF. Here the CDR3 DNA reads TGTGCCAGCACCTCGGATGGGACAGGGGGAGAGACCCAGTACTTC.

CDR3 protein: CASSVGGVSQETQYF. The CDR3 DNA sequence: TGTGCCAGCAGCGTAGGGGGAGTGAGCCAAGAGACCCAGTACTTC. The chain links TRBV9 to TRBJ2-5; possible D gene TRBD2, 5 bases. V was shortened by 0 bases and J by 1 base, with 10 bases between the two germline ends. Germline CDR1 is SGDLS and CDR2 is YYNGEE. CDR3 length: 15 amino acids.

This clonotype occurred many times. The chain carries TRBV11-3 and TRBJ2-1, with 12 bases lining up with TRBD2. The V segment lost 4 bases and the J segment 2 bases; nucleotides outside the gene matches: 3. The CDR3 runs 16 residues. Germline values: CDR1 SGHNT, CDR2 YENEEA. CDR3 sequence reads: CASSSRTSGTYNEQFF. CDR3 bases: TGTGCCAGCAGCTCCAGGACTAGCGGGACCTACAATGAGCAGTTCTTC. Complete variable domain (other parts from reference TRBV11-3 and TRBJ2-1): EAGVVQSPRYKIIEKKQPVAFWCNPISGHNTLYWYLQNLGQGPELLIRYENEEAVDDSQLPKDRFSAERLKGVDSTLKIQPAELGDSAVYLCASSSRTSGTYNEQFFGPGTRLTVL.